Listed below are T cell receptor beta chains from one sample, sequenced in a study of early T cells in non-severe SARS-CoV-2 infection. TCRdb used MiXCR to reprocess the 5' RACE reads, holding one entry per CDR3 protein. The sample records 75,000 to 100,000 distinct CDR3 sequences, around 15% being singletons. Sequenced sample: whole blood. The receptors here all came from an adult who was a healthcare worker with PCR-confirmed SARS-CoV-2 infection or an uninfected control (not recorded which). The conserved cysteine and the conserved F or W are not part of the CDR3 here.

v_gene: TRBV19
CDR3aa: ASSGQGAGANVLT

v_gene: TRBV19
CDR3aa: ASADGPYEQY

v_gene: TRBV12-3/TRBV12-4
CDR3aa: ASSFGTATYEQY

v_gene: TRBV30
CDR3aa: AAPGHRNTEAF

v_gene: TRBV14
CDR3aa: ASSQRQDYHTDTQY

v_gene: TRBV7-9
CDR3aa: ASSLAGEWDEQY

v_gene: TRBV3-1
CDR3aa: ASSQGAEQY

v_gene: TRBV7-2
CDR3aa: ASSLAGEYYYEQY

v_gene: TRBV25-1
CDR3aa: ASSPHSGELF

v_gene: TRBV18
CDR3aa: ASSPSKTEAF

v_gene: TRBV19
CDR3aa: ASSVTGTENEKLF

v_gene: TRBV11-3
CDR3aa: ASSLGTEDNEQF

v_gene: TRBV6-6
CDR3aa: ASSYSIGGQY

v_gene: TRBV5-6
CDR3aa: ASSRETGRKTQY

v_gene: TRBV6-5
CDR3aa: ASSYSNGGTYGYT

v_gene: TRBV3-1
CDR3aa: ASSPPRGSSYEQY

v_gene: TRBV6-1
CDR3aa: ASTPRIAGGINTQY

v_gene: TRBV29-1
CDR3aa: SVEGSYEQY

v_gene: TRBV14
CDR3aa: ASSQYRNNEQF

v_gene: TRBV6-1
CDR3aa: ASSGSRQGEQY

v_gene: TRBV28
CDR3aa: ASSPDRGRGNTIY

v_gene: TRBV7-2
CDR3aa: ASSLDNTGGAF

v_gene: TRBV7-8
CDR3aa: ASSFSTVKYNEQF

v_gene: TRBV6-2/TRBV6-3
CDR3aa: ASSYLGQGAKQPQH

v_gene: TRBV10-3
CDR3aa: AIQLGDEQY

v_gene: TRBV19
CDR3aa: ASAEHRNYGYT

v_gene: TRBV29-1
CDR3aa: SVGTGTVNEKLF

v_gene: TRBV9
CDR3aa: ASSAQGYYGYT

v_gene: TRBV12-3/TRBV12-4
CDR3aa: ASRNNEQF

v_gene: TRBV12-3/TRBV12-4
CDR3aa: ASSPDLSGVGNEQF

v_gene: TRBV20-1
CDR3aa: SARLLLDY

v_gene: TRBV28
CDR3aa: ASIGGAGNQPQH

v_gene: TRBV12-3/TRBV12-4
CDR3aa: ASRPGASYEQY

v_gene: TRBV5-6
CDR3aa: ASTYGDQPQH

v_gene: TRBV30
CDR3aa: AWSRQGNYGYT

v_gene: TRBV19
CDR3aa: ASAIAGGGYNEQF

v_gene: TRBV11-1
CDR3aa: ASSLLGGSSYEQY

v_gene: TRBV5-1
CDR3aa: ASSLLPGIPYEQY

v_gene: TRBV18
CDR3aa: ASSPPGLAGDEQF

v_gene: TRBV4-1
CDR3aa: ASSHRINQPQH

v_gene: TRBV5-1
CDR3aa: ASSSGQNSGNTIY

v_gene: TRBV7-9
CDR3aa: ASSSTFYEQY